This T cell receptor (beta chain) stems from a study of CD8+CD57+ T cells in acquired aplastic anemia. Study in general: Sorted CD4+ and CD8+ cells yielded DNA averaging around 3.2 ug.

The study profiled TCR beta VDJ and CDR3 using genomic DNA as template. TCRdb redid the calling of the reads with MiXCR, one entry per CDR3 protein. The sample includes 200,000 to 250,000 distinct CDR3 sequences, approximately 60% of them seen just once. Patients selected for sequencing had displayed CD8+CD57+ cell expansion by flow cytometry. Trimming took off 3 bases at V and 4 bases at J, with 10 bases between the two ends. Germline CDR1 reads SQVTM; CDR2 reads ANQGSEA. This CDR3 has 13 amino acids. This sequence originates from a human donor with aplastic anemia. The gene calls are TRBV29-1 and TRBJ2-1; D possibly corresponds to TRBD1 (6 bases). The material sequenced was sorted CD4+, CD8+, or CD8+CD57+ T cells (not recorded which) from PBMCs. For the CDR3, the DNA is TGCAGCGTTGAGGGTCAGGGGTACAATGAGCAGTTCTTC. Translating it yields CSVEGQGYNEQFF.